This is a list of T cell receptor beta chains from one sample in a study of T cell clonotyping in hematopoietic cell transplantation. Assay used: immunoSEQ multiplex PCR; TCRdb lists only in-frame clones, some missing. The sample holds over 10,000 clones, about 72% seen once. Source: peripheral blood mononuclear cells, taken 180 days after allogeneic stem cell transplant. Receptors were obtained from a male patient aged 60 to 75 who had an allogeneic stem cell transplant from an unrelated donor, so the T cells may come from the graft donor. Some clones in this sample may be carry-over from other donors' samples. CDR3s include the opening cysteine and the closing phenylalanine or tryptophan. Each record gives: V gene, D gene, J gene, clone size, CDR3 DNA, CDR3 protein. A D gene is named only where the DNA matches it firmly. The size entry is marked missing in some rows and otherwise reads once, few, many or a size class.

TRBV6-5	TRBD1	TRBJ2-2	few	TGTGCCAGCAGTTTACAGGGGGGCACCGGGGAGCTGTTTTTT	CASSLQGGTGELFF
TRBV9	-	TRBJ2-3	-	TGTGCCAGCAGCGTAGCCTACAGACTTTCCGGCGGCGATACGCAGTATTTT	CASSVAYRLSGGDTQYF
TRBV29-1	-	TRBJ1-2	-	TGCAGCGTTCCGGACAGCTATGGCTACACCTTC	CSVPDSYGYTF
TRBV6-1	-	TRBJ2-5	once	TGTGCCAGCACGCCTGATTTGCGCCAAGAGACCCAGTACTTC	CASTPDLRQETQYF
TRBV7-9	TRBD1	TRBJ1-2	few	TGTGCCAGCAGCTTAGGTGCAGGGGGCGACGGGGGCTACACCTTC	CASSLGAGGDGGYTF
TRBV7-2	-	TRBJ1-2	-	TGTGCCAGCAGCCCCATCTATGGCTACACCTTC	CASSPIYGYTF
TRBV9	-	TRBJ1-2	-	TGTGCCAGCAGCGTAGATTTGGTAGCTAACTATGGCTACACCTTC	CASSVDLVANYGYTF
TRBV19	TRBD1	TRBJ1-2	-	TGTGCCAGTAGTGCTCGCCCGGGACAGAGCTTGCACCGTAACTATGGCTACACCTTC	CASSARPGQSLHRNYGYTF
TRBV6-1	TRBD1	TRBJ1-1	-	TGTGCCAGCAGTCAGCAGGGGGGGAACACTGAAGCTTTCTTT	CASSQQGGNTEAFF
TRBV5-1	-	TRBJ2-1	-	TGCGCCAGCAGCCCGTCGCCGAGGAATGAGCAGTTCTTC	CASSPSPRNEQFF
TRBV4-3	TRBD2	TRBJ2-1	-	TGCGCCAGCAGCCGGGAGGGGCTGGAAAACAATGAGCAGTTCTTC	CASSREGLENNEQFF
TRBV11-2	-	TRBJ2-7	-	TGTGCCAGCAGCCCGCCTCAGAGGTCGCAGTACTTC	CASSPPQRSQYF
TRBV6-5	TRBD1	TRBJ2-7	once	TGTGCCAGCAGGACGGGACAGGGGGCTTACGAGCAGTACTTC	CASRTGQGAYEQYF
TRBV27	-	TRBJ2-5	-	TGTGCCAGCAGTTTATCGAACGGGCAAGAGACCCAGTACTTC	CASSLSNGQETQYF
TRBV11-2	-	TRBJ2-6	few	TGTGCCAGCAGCTTCGCCGGGGCCAACGTCCTGACTTTC	CASSFAGANVLTF
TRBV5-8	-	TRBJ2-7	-	TGTGCCAGCACACAACAGGGCTACGAGCAGTACTTC	CASTQQGYEQYF
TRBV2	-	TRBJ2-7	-	TGTGCCAGCAGCGCCCGGGCCCGGGATCCCTACGAGCAGTACTTC	CASSARARDPYEQYF
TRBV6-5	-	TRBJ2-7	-	TGTGCCAGCAGTTACTCTCTTGCCCTCGGAGGGGAGCAGTACTTC	CASSYSLALGGEQYF
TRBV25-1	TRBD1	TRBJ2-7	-	TGTGCCAGCAGTGAACCTGGGACAGGGAACGAGCAGTACTTC	CASSEPGTGNEQYF
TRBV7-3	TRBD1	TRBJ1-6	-	TGTGCCAGCAGCTCACAGGGGGCGCGAGGTCACTCACCCCTCCACTTT	CASSSQGARGHSPLHF
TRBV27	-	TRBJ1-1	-	TGTGCCAGCAGTTTCTCCGGGACACCCACTGAAGCTTTCTTT	CASSFSGTPTEAFF
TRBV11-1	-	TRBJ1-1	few	TGTGCCAGCAGCTTAGGACAGCGGAACACTGAAGCTTTCTTT	CASSLGQRNTEAFF
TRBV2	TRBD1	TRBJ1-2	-	TGTGCCAGCAAGGTCTCGACAGGGAACGATGGCTACACCTTC	CASKVSTGNDGYTF
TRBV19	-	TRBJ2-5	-	TGTGCCAGTAGTATAGAAACAGGGACGCAGGGGACCCAGTACTTC	CASSIETGTQGTQYF
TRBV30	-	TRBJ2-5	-	TGTGCCTGGAGGGTAAGGGGAAGAGAAGAGACCCAGTACTTC	CAWRVRGREETQYF
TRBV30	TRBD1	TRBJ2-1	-	TGTGCCTGGAGTGCGGGACAGGGGGTTGAGCAGTTCTTC	CAWSAGQGVEQFF
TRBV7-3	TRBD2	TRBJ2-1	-	TGTGCCAGCAGCTCACTGACTAGCGGGGTAGGAAATGAGCAGTTCTTC	CASSSLTSGVGNEQFF
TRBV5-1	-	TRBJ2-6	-	TGCGCCAGCAGCTCCCAGGGCTCTGGGGCCAACGTCCTGACTTTC	CASSSQGSGANVLTF
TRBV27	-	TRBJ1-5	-	TGTGCCAGCAGTTTCCAGTCCAATCAGCCCCAGCATTTT	CASSFQSNQPQHF
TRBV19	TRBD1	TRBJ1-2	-	TGTGCCAGTGGATCGACAGGGATCAACTATGGCTACACCTTC	CASGSTGINYGYTF
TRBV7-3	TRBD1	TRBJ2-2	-	TGTGCCCGCAGCTGGTCAGGGGGCACGAACACCGGGGAGCTGTTTTTT	CARSWSGGTNTGELFF
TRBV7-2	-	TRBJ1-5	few	TGTGCCAGCAGCTTAGGACAGGATCAGCCCCAGCATTTT	CASSLGQDQPQHF
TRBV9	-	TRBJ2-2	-	TGTGCCAGCAGCGTAGCCGGGGACACCGGGGAGCTGTTTTTT	CASSVAGDTGELFF
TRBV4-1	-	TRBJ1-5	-	TGCGCCAGCAGCCAAGATGGGGGTTTCGGCAATCAGCCCCAGCATTTT	CASSQDGGFGNQPQHF
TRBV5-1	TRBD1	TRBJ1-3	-	TGCGCCAGCAGCGTACGGACAGGGGGAGCCATATATTTT	CASSVRTGGAIYF
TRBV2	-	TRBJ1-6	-	TGTGCCGGCGTGAACCCAGGGGCTAATTCACCCCTCCACTTT	CAGVNPGANSPLHF